This TCR beta chain is from a study of cytomegalovirus exposure and HLA in healthy donors (dated 2017 in TCRdb). About the full investigation: In an earlier analysis of 587 of the donors, approximately 300 Gb of sequence data and about 110 million unique TCR beta sequences from roughly 200 million T cells were reported. Of the roughly 390 genotyped donors, more than 75% were placed in the genetic ancestry cluster associated with self-reported Caucasian donors. A later analysis re-examined previously published TCR beta repertoires from roughly 720 donors and added high-resolution HLA genotyping to investigate patterns of TCR occurrence. Class I and class II HLA loci were covered by the typing at four-digit resolution. An earlier analysis of 587 of the donors used high-throughput TCR beta sequencing to judge whether each TCR beta V gene segment behaved as functional or pseudogenic. Among around 400 genotyped donors of the cohort, an average of roughly 240,000 unique TCR beta nucleotide sequences were sequenced per donor, 15% to 20% of them non-productive. The study used immunosequencing to profile the T cell repertoires of approximately 690 subjects and linked those repertoires to cytomegalovirus serostatus. In the later analysis, no new phenotypic data were used to find candidate immune exposures; instead, reliance was placed on TCR beta sequences and their occurrence across donors. All discovery cohort repertoires had been generated on a single sequencing platform. Genome-wide SNP genotypes for about 55% of the roughly 670 donors were used in a later genetic analysis, which treated that subset as a discovery cohort. Roughly 5 DR-DQ haplotypes were treated as single units for association and clustering because of strong linkage in the cohort. Roughly 310 gigabases of sequencing data and approximately 80 million unique TCR sequences were included in an early release covering under 650 HLA-typed donors. The aim of the study was to test whether cataloging public T cell receptors could identify signatures of past pathogen exposure. High-throughput TCR immunosequencing, statistical association of individual TCRs with disease status, and machine learning were combined to predict cytomegalovirus infection status. In addition to the first cohort of approximately 650 subjects, a separate validation cohort of 130 or so different subjects was used. The number of typed donors differed by locus: about 620-640 for A, B, C, DRB1 and DQB1; 522 for DQA1; fewer than 610 for DPA1; and around 490 for DPB1. Donor age, sex, ethnicity and CMV serostatus were compiled together with the repertoire data. Results the study describes overall, beyond this receptor: A later analysis found that HLA-associated TCR beta chains were more clonally expanded and had lower generation probabilities than equally common non-associated chains. A cluster of highly shared sequence variants was judged likely to be a technical artifact of the sequencing pipeline. An earlier analysis of approximately 540 of the donors showed that most TCR beta V segments appeared in productive rearrangements either about 90% or about 30% of the time, which broadly matched IMGT annotations. Because counts were too low, some 17 rarely observed V segments, including chromosome 9 orphons, were left out of the earlier analysis of several hundred of the donors. Cytomegalovirus status was reported to be diagnosed by the classifier with high specificity and sensitivity in both the original and validation cohorts. For the cohort, immune exposure information was limited to CMV serostatus. According to a later analysis, most CMV-associated TCR beta chains appeared to be HLA-restricted, and the HLA associations seemed to be driven largely by CMV exposure. A later genetic analysis reported fewer N-insertions in productive TCRs among donors in an Asian-associated ancestry cluster than the roughly 670-donor mean. The presence/absence analyses assumed that sequencing depth was roughly uniform across donors, and that assumption may not be true. Several of the top co-occurrence clusters appeared to be linked to parvovirus B19, influenza, CMV and Epstein-Barr virus, according to a later analysis. In vitro tests confirmed that a few of the cytomegalovirus-associated TCR beta chains recognize cytomegalovirus antigens. Linkage disequilibrium might explain the correlated functional status among segregating V segments, but an unknown experimental factor could not be excluded. A further reported finding was that TCR beta sequences accurately predicted the HLA-A and HLA-B alleles for most subjects in the first cohort. Assigning TCR associations to individual alleles was difficult when HLA alleles, especially DR and DQ, strongly co-occurred. In a later analysis, TCR association rates were found to vary across HLA loci, with the most associated TCRs seen for DRB1 alleles and the fewest for HLA-C alleles. The authors suggested that the approach could potentially be extended to other disease states and immunological phenotypes. Because some donors lacked HLA typing at each locus, the association tests relied only on the typed subset. A total of 150 to 200 TCR beta chains were listed by the study as associated with cytomegalovirus. The cohort was sequenced for TCR beta chains only, and without alpha or paired-chain data the features that could be detected were limited. In a later genetic analysis, a missense DCLRE1C variant was associated with V-gene and J-gene trimming of TCR beta chains, and the association was replicated in an independent cohort. While some public TCRs were present in many individuals, most TCR sequences turned up only very rarely across donors. In a later analysis, some 18,000 TCR beta sequences were associated with specific HLA alleles at a false discovery rate of 0.05.

The cohort consisted of approximately 690 healthy bone marrow donors. Cohort members were all nominally healthy when sampled, although unrecorded immune exposures were likely present. The donor tested CMV seropositive, placing the donor among the 290 or so seropositive members of the cohort. A peripheral blood sample was provided by each donor, and peripheral blood mononuclear cells were used for TCR beta sequencing. The Qiagen DNeasy Blood Extraction Kit was used to extract genomic DNA from the blood cell samples. Comments on this clone: It has no known antigen specificity. Per-base qualities were not stored, and no clone one base away is much larger.

Library preparation employed the immunoSEQ multiplex PCR assay. For the multiplex PCR, a mixture combining 60 forward primers for TCR Vbeta segments and 13 reverse primers for TCR Jbeta segments was used. Amplification of the CDR3 region of rearranged TCR beta genes was performed with a multiplex PCR assay on genomic DNA. On the Illumina HiSeq System, the amplified TCR beta libraries were sequenced as 87-base-pair reads. The study's own analysis went as follows. A later analysis tallied roughly 80 million unique TCR beta chains across the 600 to 700 repertoires, and approximately 12 million of those chains were shared by two or more donors. Raw reads were error-corrected and collapsed into unique sequences with a nearest-neighbor algorithm that merged closely related sequences to remove PCR and sequencing errors. Alignment of CDR3 sequences to IMGT reference sequences was used to assign V, D and J gene segments. For a sequence to be retained, a match of at least six nucleotides was required to both a V gene segment and a J gene segment. A rearrangement was called productive if the CDR3 had no stop codons and remained in frame with V and J, and every other rearrangement was called non-productive. Following IMGT convention, CDR3 was defined as the stretch from the second conserved V-encoded cysteine up to the conserved J-encoded phenylalanine. In an earlier analysis of just under 600 of the donors, sequences lacking an unambiguous match to a single V gene segment were excluded. In an earlier analysis of more than 500 of the donors, a V segment was called functional when productive rearrangements were above 56.7%, and segregating when the standard deviation between donors exceeded 5%. A statistical classification framework was built for diagnosing cytomegalovirus status from the catalog of TCR beta chain sequences. In a later analysis, V and J genes were assigned by comparing TCR nucleotide sequences against IMGT/GENE-DB human TR gene sequences. Using the TCRdist pipeline, a later analysis assigned CDR3 sequences along with most-parsimonious VDJ recombination scenarios. In a later analysis, each TCR beta chain was defined by its CDR3 amino acid sequence together with its V-gene family, and reads without a unique V-gene family were excluded. As a way to deal with suspected cross-contamination and a sequencing artifact, a later analysis dropped nearly 600 nucleotide sequences that were highly shared and had low generation probability. In a later analysis, a clonal expansion index for each public chain was calculated from normalized within-repertoire ranks of inferred template counts. Generation probabilities in a later analysis came from a VDJ recombination model fitted to out-of-frame rearrangements, and those results were checked against IGoR. A later analysis scored TCR-TCR, TCR-HLA and TCR-CMV co-occurrence with hypergeometric tests, applying a repertoire-size bias correction to TCR pairs. In a later analysis, false discovery rates were estimated by permuting HLA or CMV assignments 20 times. A later analysis grouped co-occurring TCRs with DBSCAN, adding TCRdist sequence similarity when clustering within HLA-allele-positive subsets. For co-occurrence clustering, repertoires with fewer than 30,000 or more than 120,000 public chains were excluded, along with four to six repertoires with anomalous nucleotide sharing. TCRdb provides this immuneACCESS table in a form limited to in-frame rearrangements. Some clones are lacking; in checked studies, under half of them reflect an unresolved V gene, and why the rest are absent is not known. The DNA gave D and trimming, while V, J and clone size come from that table. For this sample the table gives roughly 120,000 clones, of which 70% to 80% were detected only once. In total, the top ten clones hold about 5% of the sample.

The clonotype was recovered from a man aged 50-59 years in good health and CMV-seropositive. The sample was PBMCs.

The nucleotide sequence reads as follows: TGTGCCAGCAGTTTATGGGGGACAGGGGGTACACCCCTCCACTTT. Its protein is CASSLWGTGGTPLHF. The sequence joins TRBV27 to TRBJ1-6, with 11 bases aligning to TRBD1. The germline V gene (reference sequence) specifies MNHEY as CDR1 and SMNVEV as CDR2. The CDR3, cysteine through phenylalanine, is 15 amino acids long. Only the CDR3 DNA is retained, 45 bases long and in frame from the first base. V is cut back by 1 base and J by 11 bases, with 4 bases in the junction unmatched.